This T cell receptor beta chain appears in the sequencing data of a study of T cell changes during pregnancy in multiple sclerosis. The CDR3 contains 14 residues. Germline CDR1 reads SGDLS; CDR2 reads YYNGEE. The germline V and J ends were trimmed by 3 bases and 5 bases, with 14 bases remaining between them. Some clones are missing from TCRdb's copy, which holds only in-frame ones; the method was immunoSEQ multiplex PCR. The table shows nearly 40,000 clones, with roughly 94% occurring only once. This specimen consisted of CD4+ T cells from peripheral blood mononuclear cells, obtained in the third trimester of pregnancy. The sequence came from a female donor with multiple sclerosis, enrolled in a pregnancy study. The V call is TRBV9, the J call TRBJ2-5; unclear D gene. CDR3: CASSGSTPRETQYF. DNA of the CDR3: TGTGCCAGCAGCGGAAGCACTCCCAGGGAGACCCAGTACTTC.